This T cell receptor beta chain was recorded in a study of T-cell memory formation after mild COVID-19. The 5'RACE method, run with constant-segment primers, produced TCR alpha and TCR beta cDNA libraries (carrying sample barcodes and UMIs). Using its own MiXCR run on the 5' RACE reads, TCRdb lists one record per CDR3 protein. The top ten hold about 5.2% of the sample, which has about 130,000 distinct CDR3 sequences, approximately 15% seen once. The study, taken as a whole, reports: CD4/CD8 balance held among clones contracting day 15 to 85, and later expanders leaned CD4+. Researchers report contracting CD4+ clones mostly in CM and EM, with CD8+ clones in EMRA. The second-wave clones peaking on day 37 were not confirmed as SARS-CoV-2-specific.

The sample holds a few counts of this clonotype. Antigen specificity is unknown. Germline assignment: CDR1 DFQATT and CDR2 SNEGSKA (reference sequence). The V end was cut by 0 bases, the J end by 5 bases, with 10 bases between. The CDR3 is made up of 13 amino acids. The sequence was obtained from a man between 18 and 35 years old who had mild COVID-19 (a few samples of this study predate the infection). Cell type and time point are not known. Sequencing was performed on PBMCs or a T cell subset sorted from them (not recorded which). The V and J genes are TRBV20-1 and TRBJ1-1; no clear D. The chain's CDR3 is CSAREGILTEAFF. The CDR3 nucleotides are TGCAGTGCTAGAGAAGGTATATTAACTGAAGCTTTCTTT.